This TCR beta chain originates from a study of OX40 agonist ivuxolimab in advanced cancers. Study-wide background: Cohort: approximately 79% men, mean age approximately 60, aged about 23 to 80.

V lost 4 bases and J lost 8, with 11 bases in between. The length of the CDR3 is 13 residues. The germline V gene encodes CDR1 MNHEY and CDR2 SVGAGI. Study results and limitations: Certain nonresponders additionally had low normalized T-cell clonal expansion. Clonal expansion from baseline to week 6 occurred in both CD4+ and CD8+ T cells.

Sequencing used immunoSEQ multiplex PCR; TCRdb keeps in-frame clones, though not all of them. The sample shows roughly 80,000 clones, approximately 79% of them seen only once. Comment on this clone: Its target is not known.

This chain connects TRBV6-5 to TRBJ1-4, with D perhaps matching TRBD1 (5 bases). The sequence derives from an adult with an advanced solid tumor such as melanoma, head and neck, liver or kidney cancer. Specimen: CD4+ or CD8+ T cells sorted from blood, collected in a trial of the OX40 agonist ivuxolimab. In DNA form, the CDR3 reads TGTGCCAGCAGTTGGGACCGAGGGGAAAAACTGTTTTTT. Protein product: CASSWDRGEKLFF.